This T cell receptor (beta chain) was obtained from a study of T-cell reconstitution after alpha-beta-depleted transplantation in children. For TCRbeta, the library was prepared with unique molecular identifiers. TCRdb reanalysed the PCR reads using MiXCR and keeps one entry per CDR3 protein. The table lists fewer than 550,000 distinct CDR3 sequences, around 15% of them singletons. The CDR3 covers 14 residues. The germline V gene encodes CDR1 SQVTM and CDR2 ANQGSEA. Trimming at V came to 4 bases and at J to 5 bases, leaving 6 bases not matched to a gene. Whole-study findings and limits: Among T cells one year after transplant, newly produced cells accounted for most counts and diversity. As was reported, about two months after transplant, alpha-beta T cells came from several hundred expanded graft clones. There were some patients whose high TCRbeta diversity at day 60 came from surviving recipient T cells and thymic progenitors.

In this sample, this clonotype turned up a few times. Its antigen is unidentified. The chain couples TRBV29-1 to TRBJ2-1; 9 bases are shared with TRBD1. The sample consisted of PBMCs, mostly from graft donor cells, taken 360 days after TCRalphabeta/CD19-depleted stem cell transplant. This clonotype originated in a boy younger than two who had a stem cell transplant for Wiskott-Aldrich syndrome, so the T cells may come from the graft donor. CDR3 sequence reads: CSVVTGGWDNEQFF. CDR3 coding DNA: TGCAGCGTTGTAACAGGGGGCTGGGACAATGAGCAGTTCTTC.